Listed here are 13 T cell receptor beta chains from one sample, sequenced in a study of blood T cell repertoires in COVID-19. Profiling relied on immunoSEQ multiplex PCR, and the TCRdb table lists in-frame clones only, not all of them. The top ten clones hold 0.95% to 1.1% of a sample with hundreds of thousands of clones, roughly nine tenths of them seen once. The sequencing input was PBMCs or T cells enriched from blood (not recorded which). The receptors stem from a man in his late teens or twenties who had recovered from COVID-19.

The V and J genes are TRBV25-1 and TRBJ2-2; 8 bases line up with TRBD2. Germline V CDR1 and CDR2: MGHDK, SYGVNS. The CDR3 is 16 amino acids. Losses at the gene ends were 1 base for V and 4 bases for J; bases not matched to a gene: 5. The CDR3 sequence: CASSEFSGESTGELFF. The CDR3 region has the DNA TGTGCCAGCAGTGAATTTAGCGGGGAAAGCACCGGGGAGCTGTTTTTT.

The rearrangement links TRBV14 to TRBJ2-7, with 8 bases identical to TRBD1. This CDR3 contains 15 residues. Per the germline V gene, CDR1 is SGHDN and CDR2 is FVKESK. The ends lost 4 bases at V and 3 bases at J; junction bases unmatched: 8. The CDR3 is CASSPRAGGLYEQYF. CDR3 DNA sequence: TGTGCCAGCAGCCCCAGGGCAGGGGGCCTCTACGAGCAGTACTTC.

The rearrangement joins TRBV19 to TRBJ1-6; no reliable D call. The CDR3 has 15 residues. The germline CDR1 and CDR2 sequences are LNHDA and SQIVND (reference sequence). The V and J ends lost 1 base and 9 bases respectively, with 13 bases between them. Here the CDR3 DNA reads TGTGCCAGTAGTATAGGCGGCCGGGTTGGTTCACCCCTCCACTTT. It yields the protein CASSIGGRVGSPLHF.

V is TRBV12-3 or TRBV12-4 and J is TRBJ1-1; TRBD1 might be the D (5 bases). There are 13 residues in the CDR3. The ends were cut back, 7 bases at V and 3 bases at J, with 12 bases in the middle. The CDR3 bases are TGTGCCAGCACCGTAGACAGTTACACTGAAGCTTTCTTT. Amino acids: CASTVDSYTEAFF.

This chain uses TRBV3-1 (or the pseudogene TRBV3-2) with TRBJ2-4; no clear D gene. CDR3 size: 14 residues. Germline CDR1 is LGHDT and CDR2 is YNNKEL (reference sequence). Trimming took off 1 base at V and 6 bases at J, with 10 bases between the two ends. CDR3 region: CASSQVAGINIQYF. CDR3 coding DNA: TGTGCCAGCAGCCAAGTCGCAGGAATAAACATTCAGTACTTC.

The rearrangement links TRBV15 to TRBJ2-6; D gene unclear. Germline-derived CDR1 and CDR2 are LNHNV and YYDKDF (reference sequence). The CDR3 spans 14 residues. V lost 3 bases, J lost 1 base, and 4 bases lay in between. The CDR3 nucleotides are TGTGCCACCAGCAGTCCGTCTGGGGCCAACGTCCTGACTTTC. It specifies CATSSPSGANVLTF.

The rearrangement links TRBV29-1 to TRBJ1-3; D is uncertain. This CDR3 spans 14 amino acids. In germline, CDR1 is SQVTM, CDR2 ANQGSEA. Trimming took off 6 bases at V and 0 bases at J, with 12 bases between the two ends. CDR3 in amino acids: CSVVLSSSGNTIYF. The DNA of the CDR3 is TGCAGCGTAGTTCTTTCTAGCTCTGGAAACACCATATATTTT.

This chain links TRBV28 with TRBJ1-1, with D perhaps matching TRBD1 (5 bases). The CDR3 consists of 16 residues. The V and J ends lost 6 bases and 3 bases respectively, with 20 bases between them. CDR1 and CDR2 from the germline V gene are MDHEN and SYDVKM. The DNA of the CDR3 is TGTGCCAGCAGCCTCCCGCACGGCCTAGGGGACACTGAAGCTTTCTTT. As protein: CASSLPHGLGDTEAFF.

The V gene is TRBV2, the J gene TRBJ1-1; D possibly corresponds to TRBD1 (5 bases). This CDR3 is 13 amino acids long. Between the trimmed V and J ends, which lost 3 bases and 8 bases, there was a span of 13 bases. Germline CDR1 and CDR2: SNHLY and FYNNEI. The CDR3 here is CASSEGWGTEAFF. The CDR3 coding sequence is TGTGCCAGCAGTGAGGGTTGGGGCACGGAAGCTTTCTTT.

The gene calls are TRBV3-1 (or the pseudogene TRBV3-2) and TRBJ2-1, with D perhaps matching TRBD1 (8 bases). CDR1 is LGHDT, CDR2 YNNKEL, per germline (reference sequence). This CDR3 region has 13 residues. Trimming took off 3 bases at V and 8 bases at J, with 11 bases between the two ends. CDR3 coding DNA: TGTGCCAGCAGCCATACAGGGGGGGATGAGCAGTTCTTC. As protein: CASSHTGGDEQFF.

This chain connects TRBV7-9 to TRBJ2-7; maybe TRBD1 (6 bases). V shed 6 bases and J shed 3 bases, with 21 bases lying between them. CDR3 length equals 16 residues. Looked up from germline, CDR1 is SEHNR and CDR2 is FQNEAQ (reference sequence). DNA of the CDR3: TGTGCCAGCAGGAGGGGGACGTCCAATTTTCTCTACGAGCAGTACTTC. Translating gives CASRRGTSNFLYEQYF. Complete variable domain (other parts from reference TRBV7-9 and TRBJ2-7): DTGVSQNPRHKITKRGQNVTFRCDPISEHNRLYWYRQTLGQGPEFLTYFQNEAQLEKSRLLSDRFSAERPKGSFSTLEIQRTEQGDSAMYLCASRRGTSNFLYEQYFGPGTRLTVT.

This clone came up a few times. The rearrangement joins TRBV12-3 or TRBV12-4 to TRBJ1-3, with unresolved D. The CDR3 length is 13 residues. V dropped 6 bases and J dropped 5 bases, with 11 bases sitting between them. DNA for the CDR3: TGTGCCAGCAGCGTCGACATCCGAAACACCATATATTTT. It translates to CASSVDIRNTIYF.

V gene TRBV5-4 combines with J gene TRBJ2-1, with TRBD1 matching 9 bases. Germline V CDR1 and CDR2: SGHNT, YYREEE (reference sequence). The CDR3 covers 13 residues. V shed 1 base and J 9 bases; nucleotides not matched to a gene: 2. The CDR3: CASSLQDRGEQFF. Here the CDR3 DNA reads TGTGCCAGCAGCTTGCAGGACAGGGGTGAGCAGTTCTTC.